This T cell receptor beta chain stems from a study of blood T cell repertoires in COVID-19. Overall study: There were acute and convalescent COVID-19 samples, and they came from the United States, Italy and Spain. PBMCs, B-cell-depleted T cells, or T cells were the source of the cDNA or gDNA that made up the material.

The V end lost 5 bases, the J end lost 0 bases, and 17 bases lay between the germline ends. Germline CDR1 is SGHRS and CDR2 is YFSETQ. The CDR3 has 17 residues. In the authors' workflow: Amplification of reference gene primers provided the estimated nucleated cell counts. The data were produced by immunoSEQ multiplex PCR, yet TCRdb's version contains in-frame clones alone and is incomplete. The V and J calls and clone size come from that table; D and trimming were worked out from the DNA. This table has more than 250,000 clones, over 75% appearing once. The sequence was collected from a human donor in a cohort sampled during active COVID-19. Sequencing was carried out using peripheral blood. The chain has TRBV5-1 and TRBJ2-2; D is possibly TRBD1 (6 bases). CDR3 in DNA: TGCGCCAGCAGTCTTACGGGACAAACAACGAACACCGGGGAGCTGTTTTTT. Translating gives CASSLTGQTTNTGELFF.